These 26 T cell receptor beta chains share one sample of origin, sequenced in a study of T cell responses to AZD1222 COVID-19 vaccine. Only in-frame clones appear in the TCRdb table, and some are missing; sequencing was by immunoSEQ multiplex PCR. The top ten clones hold approximately 12% of a sample with around 120,000 clones, approximately 90% of them seen once. The specimen comprised peripheral blood, sampled on day 0 of MenACWY control vaccination. Source of these receptors: an adult in good health.

The chain has TRBV5-1 and TRBJ2-7; 13 bases agree with TRBD2. The CDR3 runs 17 residues. The germline gives CDR1 SGHRS, CDR2 YFSETQ. Unmatched junction bases numbered 10, after V lost 2 bases and J lost 5 bases. In DNA form, the CDR3 reads TGCGCCAGCAGCTTTGGACTAGCGGGAGTCTTTAACGACGAGCAGTACTTC. This gives the protein CASSFGLAGVFNDEQYF.

This chain links TRBV5-4 with TRBJ2-1, with 10 bases that match TRBD2. The CDR3 extends over 15 amino acids. Germline CDR1 is SGHNT and CDR2 is YYREEE (reference sequence). Trimming took 3 bases from V and 4 from J; bases not matched to a gene: 4. CDR3 region: CASSSAGGPYNEQFF. CDR3 in DNA: TGTGCCAGCAGCTCAGCGGGAGGGCCTTACAATGAGCAGTTCTTC.

This clone occurred a few times. The genes are TRBV11-3 and TRBJ1-1, with 7 bases aligning to TRBD1. This CDR3 contains 15 residues. The germline V gene encodes CDR1 SGHNT and CDR2 YENEEA. V was clipped by 2 bases and J by 0 bases; unmatched bases: 3. CDR3 loop: CASSLMTGMNTEAFF. CDR3 in DNA: TGTGCCAGCAGCTTAATGACAGGGATGAACACTGAAGCTTTCTTT. The whole variable domain, filled in from reference TRBV11-3 and TRBJ1-1, reads EAGVVQSPRYKIIEKKQPVAFWCNPISGHNTLYWYLQNLGQGPELLIRYENEEAVDDSQLPKDRFSAERLKGVDSTLKIQPAELGDSAVYLCASSLMTGMNTEAFFGQGTRLTVV.

The chain couples TRBV29-1 to TRBJ2-3; unclear D gene. The CDR3 is made up of 10 amino acids. Trimming shortened V by 8 bases and J by 3 bases, and 6 bases separated the two germline ends. Germline CDR1 reads SQVTM; CDR2 reads ANQGSEA. CDR3 loop: CSFGTDTQYF. The DNA for the CDR3 is TGCAGCTTCGGGACAGATACGCAGTATTTT.

The chain employs TRBV6-5 and TRBJ2-3, with D perhaps given as TRBD1 or TRBD2 (5 bases each). This CDR3 contains 14 residues. Germline lookup yields CDR1 MNHEY and CDR2 SVGAGI. The germline V and J ends were trimmed by 1 base and 4 bases, with 9 bases remaining between them. CDR3 DNA: TGTGCCAGCAGTTACTTGGTGGGGGCAGATACGCAGTATTTT. Its translation is CASSYLVGADTQYF.

The rearrangement links TRBV5-4 to TRBJ1-2, with 7 bases matching TRBD1. This CDR3 is built from 16 residues. The junction had 11 bases not matched to a gene; V was cut back by 0 bases and J by 6 bases. Germline lookup yields CDR1 SGHNT and CDR2 YYREEE (reference sequence). The CDR3 DNA is TGTGCCAGCAGCTTGGGGGTCGACAGGGTAGGGAATGGCTACACCTTC. Its translation is CASSLGVDRVGNGYTF.

The rearrangement uses TRBV5-1 and TRBJ2-2, with D unresolved. Germline loops: CDR1 SGHRS, CDR2 YFSETQ. V was shortened by 7 bases and J by 4 bases, with 11 bases between the two germline ends. CDR3 length: 13 amino acids. In nucleotides, the CDR3 is TGCGCCAGCGGCGACACCCTCACCGGGGAGCTGTTTTTT. The encoded protein is CASGDTLTGELFF.

There are a few counts of this clone. The genes are TRBV9 and TRBJ2-5; D ambiguous. The CDR3 totals 14 residues. Trimming pared 3 bases from V and 6 bases from J, leaving 15 bases between. Looked up from germline, CDR1 is SGDLS and CDR2 is YYNGEE. CDR3 coding DNA: TGTGCCAGCAGCGCAGCAGTAGGAGTACAGACCCAGTACTTC. Protein sequence: CASSAAVGVQTQYF.

V gene TRBV30 combines with J gene TRBJ2-1; no reliable D call. Trimming stripped 2 bases from V and 5 bases from J, with 13 bases between. The CDR3 is made up of 14 amino acids. Germline assignment: CDR1 GTSNPN and CDR2 SVGIG (reference sequence). CDR3 DNA sequence: TGTGCCTGGAGTACCCTCCCCTCGGACAATGAGCAGTTCTTC. Amino acid sequence: CAWSTLPSDNEQFF.

This chain joins TRBV11-3 and TRBJ2-2, with 7 positions matching TRBD2. The CDR3 is 16 amino acids. Germline V gene data show CDR1 as SGHNT and CDR2 as YENEEA. V was pared by 5 bases and J by 5 bases, with 11 bases of the junction left unmatched. Here the CDR3 reads CASSRQLAAWTGELFF. CDR3 bases: TGTGCCAGCAGCAGACAGCTAGCGGCCTGGACCGGGGAGCTGTTTTTT.

V is TRBV4-3 and J is TRBJ2-7; 11 bases match TRBD2. The CDR3 is made up of 16 amino acids. Germline CDR1 LGHNA, CDR2 YSLEER. V lost 0 bases to trimming and J lost 5 bases; unmatched junction nucleotides: 6. This CDR3 reads CASSQDLAGGSDEQYF. Written as DNA, the CDR3 is TGCGCCAGCAGCCAAGATTTAGCGGGAGGGTCCGACGAGCAGTACTTC.

This clone was seen more than once but under ten times. The J gene is TRBJ2-3, the V gene TRBV5-1, with TRBD1 matching over 11 bases. Germline values: CDR1 SGHRS, CDR2 YFSETQ. With V trimmed by 3 bases and J by 5 bases, 8 bases remained unmatched. This CDR3 is built from 16 residues. The CDR3 region has the DNA TGCGCCAGCAGCTGGAATGGACAGGGGGCCGGAGATACGCAGTATTTT. It specifies CASSWNGQGAGDTQYF.

This chain links TRBV6-5 with TRBJ2-5; tentatively, D is TRBD1 or TRBD2 (6 bases each). There are 14 residues in the CDR3. With 7 bases removed from V and 5 bases from J, the gap between germline ends came to 17 bases. CDR1 is MNHEY and CDR2 is SVGAGI in the germline V gene. The CDR3 sequence is CASTPSGQGETQYF. The CDR3 nucleotides are TGTGCCAGCACCCCGAGCGGGCAGGGGGAGACCCAGTACTTC.

V and J are TRBV25-1 and TRBJ1-2; D uncertain. The CDR3 extends over 13 amino acids. The V gene lost 3 bases and the J gene lost 4 bases, with 9 bases spanning the gap. Germline-derived CDR1 and CDR2 are MGHDK and SYGVNS. The CDR3: CASSDDGPYGYTF. The CDR3 bases are TGTGCCAGCAGTGACGACGGACCCTATGGCTACACCTTC.

The V gene is TRBV24-1, the J gene TRBJ1-1; 7 bases match TRBD1. The CDR3 extends over 17 amino acids. Per the germline V gene, CDR1 is KGHDR and CDR2 is SFDVKD. V shed 7 bases, J shed 0 bases, and the junction held 13 bases outside the gene matches. CDR3 sequence: CATSPGRGRGVNTEAFF. The CDR3 nucleotides are TGTGCCACCAGCCCGGGCAGGGGGAGGGGGGTGAACACTGAAGCTTTCTTT.

The J gene is TRBJ1-1, the V gene TRBV19; D remains ambiguous. CDR1 is LNHDA, CDR2 SQIVND, per germline (reference sequence). The CDR3 covers 11 residues. V lost 2 bases and J lost 6, with 4 bases in between. In DNA form, the CDR3 reads TGTGCCAGTAGTATAATGGCTGAAGCTTTCTTT. Its protein product is CASSIMAEAFF.

This clone was detected only once. This chain links TRBV11-3 with TRBJ2-6, with D hard to call. Trimming cost V 1 base and J 2 bases, with 12 bases left between them. Germline V lookup: CDR1 SGHNT, CDR2 YENEEA. This CDR3 has 17 amino acids. The CDR3 DNA reads TGTGCCAGCAGCTTAGGCATAGAGAAACCTGGGGCCAACGTCCTGACTTTC. Translated: CASSLGIEKPGANVLTF.

The table lists this clone with a few counts. V usage is TRBV5-6 and J usage is TRBJ2-1; TRBD2 matches at 8 bases. Germline CDR1 SGHDT, CDR2 YYEEEE. This CDR3 is 15 amino acids long. After removal of 4 bases from V and 9 bases from J, the junction contained 12 bases not matched to a gene. The CDR3 DNA sequence: TGTGCCAGCAGCCCGGCCAGCGGGAGAGAGGGTGAGCAGTTCTTC. Its translation: CASSPASGREGEQFF.

The CDR3 sequence: CASSDWGGTEAFF. The CDR3 nucleotides are TGTGCCAGCAGTGATTGGGGAGGCACTGAAGCTTTCTTT. The chain carries TRBV2 and TRBJ1-1; unclear D gene. There are 13 residues in the CDR3. From germline, CDR1 is SNHLY and CDR2 FYNNEI. Trimming stripped 3 bases from V and 4 bases from J, with 9 bases between. The full variable domain, with the rest looked up from reference TRBV2 and TRBJ1-1, is EPEVTQTPSHQVTQMGQEVILRCVPISNHLYFYWYRQILGQKVEFLVSFYNNEISEKSEIFDDQFSVERPDGSNFTLKIRSTKLEDSAMYFCASSDWGGTEAFFGQGTRLTVV.

The genes are TRBV30 and TRBJ2-7; D assignment may be TRBD1 or TRBD2 (6 bases each). The germline V and J ends were trimmed by 5 bases and 1 base, with 9 bases remaining between them. The CDR3 sequence is 12 residues long. Germline-derived CDR1 and CDR2 are GTSNPN and SVGIG (reference sequence). The CDR3 DNA is TGTGCCTGGGAAGGGGGGTCCTACGAGCAGTACTTC. Protein sequence: CAWEGGSYEQYF.

The rearrangement joins TRBV2 to TRBJ2-3; D is unresolved. Germline lookup yields CDR1 SNHLY and CDR2 FYNNEI. The length of the CDR3 is 14 residues. The V and J ends lost 7 bases and 6 bases respectively, with 17 bases between them. CDR3 sequence reads: CASMAPPSADTQYF. The CDR3 DNA reads as TGTGCCAGCATGGCCCCCCCCTCAGCGGATACGCAGTATTTT.

The rearrangement links TRBV5-4 to TRBJ2-1; 8 bases agree with TRBD2. The CDR3 length is 16 residues. Unmatched junction bases numbered 5, after V lost 2 bases and J lost 1 base. CDR1 SGHNT and CDR2 YYREEE come from the germline V gene (reference sequence). CDR3 sequence (DNA): TGTGCCAGCAGCTTATTAAGCGGGAGTTCCTACAATGAGCAGTTCTTC. This sequence encodes CASSLLSGSSYNEQFF.

The V gene is TRBV3-1 (or the pseudogene TRBV3-2), the J gene TRBJ1-3; D gene ambiguous. In germline, CDR1 is LGHDT, CDR2 YNNKEL (reference sequence). The germline V and J ends were trimmed by 0 bases and 0 bases, with 18 bases remaining between them. The CDR3 is made up of 19 amino acids. The CDR3 sequence is CASSQDRIRWAVSGNTIYF. For the CDR3, the DNA is TGTGCCAGCAGCCAAGACCGAATTCGATGGGCGGTCTCTGGAAACACCATATATTTT.

The chain combines TRBV19 with TRBJ1-5; D remains unclear. The germline CDR1 and CDR2 sequences are LNHDA and SQIVND (reference sequence). The ends were cut back, 4 bases at V and 3 bases at J, with 7 bases in the middle. CDR3 length: 13 residues. The CDR3 DNA follows: TGTGCCAGTAGTACCAAGAACAATCAGCCCCAGCATTTT. Translating gives CASSTKNNQPQHF.

V is TRBV5-1 and J is TRBJ2-3, with TRBD2 as a possible D gene (6 bases). Trimming took off 4 bases at V and 1 base at J, with 13 bases between the two ends. This CDR3 has 15 amino acids. Germline CDR1 reads SGHRS; CDR2 reads YFSETQ. The chain's CDR3 is CASSPGWGGTDTQYF. The CDR3, as DNA: TGCGCCAGCAGCCCAGGTTGGGGGGGCACAGATACGCAGTATTTT. Drawing the rest from reference TRBV5-1 and TRBJ2-3, the complete variable domain is KAGVTQTPRYLIKTRGQQVTLSCSPISGHRSVSWYQQTPGQGLQFLFEYFSETQRNKGNFPGRFSGRQFSNSRSEMNVSTLELGDSALYLCASSPGWGGTDTQYFGPGTRLTVL.

This clone was detected once. This sequence joins TRBV6-2 or TRBV6-3 and TRBJ2-7, with D uncertain. This CDR3 is built from 13 residues. Per germline, CDR1 MNHEY and CDR2 SVGEGT. The V end lost 6 bases, the J end lost 0 bases, and 9 bases lay between the germline ends. The CDR3 here is CASSPLNSYEQYF. CDR3 bases: TGTGCCAGCAGCCCATTAAACTCCTACGAGCAGTACTTC.